The 27 T cell receptor beta chains in this list originate from one sample, sequenced in a study of T-cell reconstitution after alpha-beta-depleted transplantation in children. Unique molecular identifiers featured in how the TCRbeta library was prepared. A single record per CDR3 protein comes from TCRdb applying MiXCR to the PCR reads. The table includes some 530,000 distinct CDR3 sequences, about an eighth detected once. The source material was PBMCs from the stem cell graft donor, sampled from the stem cell graft. These receptors were obtained from a human donor who donated a stem cell graft to a child with combined immunodeficiency.

Only a few counts were recorded for this clonotype. The J gene is TRBJ1-2, the V gene TRBV12-3 or TRBV12-4; D unclear. Trimming stripped 2 bases from V and 4 bases from J, with 11 bases between. The CDR3 covers 14 residues. The CDR3 sequence is CASSLQPTAYGYTF. The CDR3 nucleotides are TGTGCCAGCAGTTTACAGCCTACTGCCTATGGCTACACCTTC.

This clonotype was counted only a few times. The V gene is TRBV5-6, the J gene TRBJ2-3; D gene ambiguous. Germline CDR1 SGHDT, CDR2 YYEEEE. The germline V and J ends were trimmed by 4 bases and 2 bases, with 17 bases remaining between them. This CDR3 has 16 residues. CDR3 bases: TGTGCCAGCAGCGTGAATCGCAGGTACTTCACAGATACGCAGTATTTT. It yields the protein CASSVNRRYFTDTQYF.

The chain links TRBV29-1 to TRBJ1-2; TRBD1 matches 7 bases. The CDR3 totals 14 residues. The junction had 13 bases not matched to a gene; V was cut back by 6 bases and J by 6 bases. Germline-derived CDR1 and CDR2 are SQVTM and ANQGSEA. CDR3 DNA: TGCAGCGTCCTAGTCGGACAGGAGGGGAATGGCTACACCTTC. Its protein is CSVLVGQEGNGYTF. Full variable domain (rest looked up from reference TRBV29-1 and TRBJ1-2): SAVISQKPSRDICQRGTSLTIQCQVDSQVTMMFWYRQQPGQSLTLIATANQGSEATYESGFVIDKFPISRPNLTFSTLTVSNMSPEDSSIYLCSVLVGQEGNGYTFGSGTRLTVV.

This clonotype came up many times. This rearrangement joins TRBV6-5 to TRBJ2-7; no clear D. Germline V gene data show CDR1 as MNHEY and CDR2 as SVGAGI. This CDR3 has 15 amino acids. V shed 6 bases and J shed 0 bases, with 15 bases lying between them. The CDR3 spells CASRHVHGSSYEQYF. CDR3 DNA: TGTGCCAGCAGACACGTTCATGGAAGCTCCTACGAGCAGTACTTC.

Of note for this clonotype: Germline and junction disagree at one end, which may indicate a read error. This CDR3 reads CASSPDQKRPQYF. CDR3 nucleotide sequence: TGTGCTAGCAGTCCCGACCAAAAAAGACCCCAGTACTTC. V usage is TRBV7-7 and J usage is TRBJ2-5; D gene ambiguous. The germline V gene has CDR1 SSHAT and CDR2 FNYEAQ (reference sequence). This CDR3 has 13 amino acids.

This clonotype came up a few times. A much larger clone differs by one base, so this may be a read error. The V gene is TRBV2, the J gene TRBJ2-5, with D unresolved. The ends were cut back, 2 bases at V and 2 bases at J, with 0 bases in the middle. The V gene's germline CDR1 is SNHLY and CDR2 FYNNEI. The CDR3 is made up of 11 amino acids. The CDR3 sequence is CASSEQETQYF. The CDR3 DNA follows: TGTGCCAGCAGTGAACAAGAGACCCAGTACTTC.

This clonotype was observed many times. This rearrangement joins TRBV29-1 to TRBJ2-7; the match to TRBD1 covers 9 bases. The CDR3 runs 13 residues. Germline assignment: CDR1 SQVTM and CDR2 ANQGSEA. J lost 3 bases, V lost 5 bases, and 5 bases had no gene match. CDR3 loop: CSVRETGGYEQYF. The CDR3 coding sequence is TGCAGCGTTCGAGAGACAGGGGGCTACGAGCAGTACTTC.

The sample holds many counts of this clonotype. This chain joins TRBV6-2 or TRBV6-3 and TRBJ1-1; perhaps TRBD1 as D (5 bases). Germline V gives CDR1 MNHEY, CDR2 SVGEGT. V gave up 7 bases and J gave up 4 bases, with 19 bases separating them. The length of the CDR3 is 15 residues. CDR3 bases: TGTGCCAGCATACGTAATCTCGGGGCTCTCACTGAAGCTTTCTTT. It yields the protein CASIRNLGALTEAFF.

The chain couples TRBV5-1 to TRBJ2-3, with D perhaps matching TRBD2 (5 bases). The V end lost 4 bases, the J end lost 4 bases, and 13 bases lay between the germline ends. Germline V gene data show CDR1 as SGHRS and CDR2 as YFSETQ. CDR3 size: 14 residues. CDR3: CASSPNPGADTQYF. The CDR3 DNA follows: TGCGCCAGCAGCCCAAATCCCGGGGCAGATACGCAGTATTTT. Together with reference TRBV5-1 and TRBJ2-3, the CDR3 gives the full variable domain: KAGVTQTPRYLIKTRGQQVTLSCSPISGHRSVSWYQQTPGQGLQFLFEYFSETQRNKGNFPGRFSGRQFSNSRSEMNVSTLELGDSALYLCASSPNPGADTQYFGPGTRLTVL.

This rearrangement joins TRBV5-1 to TRBJ1-2; D is unclear. CDR3 length: 12 residues. The V end lost 10 bases, the J end lost 8 bases, and 18 bases lay between the germline ends. Per the germline V gene, CDR1 is SGHRS and CDR2 is YFSETQ. Here the CDR3 DNA reads TGCGCCTCGGATGCCCCAGGTAGCGGCTACACCTTC. This encodes CASDAPGSGYTF.

V usage is TRBV3-1 and J usage is TRBJ2-3; 7 bases are a match to TRBD1. The CDR3 loop spans 15 amino acids. Per germline, CDR1 LGHDT and CDR2 YNNKEL (reference sequence). Germline trimming cut 4 bases from V and 2 bases from J; bases unmatched to any gene: 6. CDR3 protein: CASSLTGTHTDTQYF. CDR3 sequence (DNA): TGTGCCAGCAGCCTGACAGGGACCCACACAGATACGCAGTATTTT.

The chain has TRBV20-1 and TRBJ1-2; perhaps TRBD1 as D (6 bases). The CDR3 consists of 12 residues. Germline V lookup: CDR1 DFQATT, CDR2 SNEGSKA (reference sequence). Trimming shortened V by 6 bases and J by 13 bases, and 21 bases separated the two germline ends. CDR3 nucleotide sequence: TGCAGTGCAAATCCCCCGGGGGCGAGGGGCACCTTC. It is translated as CSANPPGARGTF.

CDR3 loop: CATSEGQGVEKLFF. In DNA, the CDR3 is TGTGCCACCAGTGAGGGACAGGGGGTTGAAAAACTGTTTTTT. The chain recombines TRBV24-1 with TRBJ1-4, with 11 bases fitting TRBD1. V dropped 4 bases and J dropped 7; count of bases not matched to a gene: 1. The length of the CDR3 is 14 residues. Germline V lookup: CDR1 KGHDR, CDR2 SFDVKD.

This rearrangement joins TRBV11-2 to TRBJ2-1; unclear D gene. Germline V gene lookup returns CDR1 SGHAT and CDR2 FQNNGV. The CDR3 is 14 amino acids. V shed 1 base and J shed 3 bases, with 7 bases lying between them. CDR3 residues: CASSLASLYNEQFF. The CDR3, as DNA: TGTGCCAGCAGCTTAGCCTCCCTCTACAATGAGCAGTTCTTC.

In its sample, this clonotype was seen a few times. The chain couples TRBV5-6 to TRBJ1-1; tentatively, D is TRBD1 (5 bases). The CDR3 length is 14 residues. The germline V gene has CDR1 SGHDT and CDR2 YYEEEE. The V end lost 0 bases, the J end lost 4 bases, and 10 bases lay between the germline ends. The CDR3 protein is CASSLAWDGTEAFF. The CDR3, as DNA: TGTGCCAGCAGCTTGGCCTGGGACGGCACTGAAGCTTTCTTT.

This clonotype was detected only a few times. J is TRBJ2-5 and V is TRBV12-3 or TRBV12-4; no clear D gene. This CDR3 contains 16 residues. V was pared by 4 bases and J by 1 base, with 16 bases between. In DNA form, the CDR3 reads TGTGCCAGCAGTTCCCACGGAGCTGGGATCCAAGAGACCCAGTACTTC. Its translation: CASSSHGAGIQETQYF.

The V call is TRBV3-1, the J call TRBJ1-2, with D hard to call. The V end was cut by 0 bases, the J end by 3 bases, with 8 bases between. Germline V gene lookup returns CDR1 LGHDT and CDR2 YNNKEL (reference sequence). This CDR3 region has 14 residues. The CDR3 nucleotides are TGTGCCAGCAGCCAAGACAGGTACGACTATGGCTACACCTTC. Translation gives CASSQDRYDYGYTF.

The chain carries TRBV30 and TRBJ1-1; D gene unclear. CDR3 length: 14 amino acids. The V end was cut by 6 bases, the J end by 1 base, with 15 bases between. Germline-derived CDR1 and CDR2 are GTSNPN and SVGIG (reference sequence). The CDR3 here is CACPSRAGNTEAFF. CDR3 bases: TGTGCCTGCCCTTCCCGGGCTGGGAACACTGAAGCTTTCTTT.

This clonotype was recorded a few times. J is TRBJ2-5 and V is TRBV27; a weak D match, TRBD2 (5 bases). Germline loops: CDR1 MNHEY, CDR2 SMNVEV (reference sequence). The V end was cut by 7 bases, the J end by 3 bases, with 15 bases between. The CDR3 has 14 amino acids. This CDR3 is CASKLERTEETQYF. For the CDR3, the DNA is TGTGCCAGCAAATTGGAGCGGACTGAAGAGACCCAGTACTTC.

This clonotype was counted a single time. The chain employs TRBV7-2 and TRBJ1-3; D not certain. The ends were cut back, 2 bases at V and 4 bases at J, with 9 bases in the middle. This CDR3 is built from 14 residues. Germline V gene lookup returns CDR1 SGHTA and CDR2 FQGNSA. The CDR3 loop reads CASSLSPRGNTIYF. In DNA form, the CDR3 reads TGTGCCAGCAGCTTATCCCCTCGAGGAAACACCATATATTTT.

This clonotype has a handful of counts. CDR3 protein: CSANPGTSGLYEQYF. Written as DNA, the CDR3 is TGCAGTGCTAACCCCGGGACTAGCGGTTTATACGAGCAGTACTTC. This sequence joins TRBV20-1 and TRBJ2-7; 11 bases map to TRBD2. The junction had 9 bases not matched to a gene; V was cut back by 4 bases and J by 4 bases. Germline CDR1 reads DFQATT; CDR2 reads SNEGSKA (reference sequence). The CDR3 is 15 amino acids.

V usage is TRBV12-3 or TRBV12-4 and J usage is TRBJ2-1; D ambiguous. The CDR3 is made up of 12 amino acids. Trimming took off 7 bases at V and 6 bases at J, with 10 bases between the two ends. The CDR3 nucleotides read TGTGCCAGCAAGGTTTTTACCAATGAGCAGTTCTTC. Amino acid sequence: CASKVFTNEQFF.

In nucleotides, the CDR3 is TGTGCCAGCAGCTTAGATTATGCGGCGACCTACAATGAGCAGTTCTTC. This translates into CASSLDYAATYNEQFF. The chain links TRBV11-2 to TRBJ2-1; no definite D call. This CDR3 region has 16 residues. Germline V gene data show CDR1 as SGHAT and CDR2 as FQNNGV. V lost 0 bases and J 2 bases, leaving 11 bases between the germline ends.

This CDR3 reads CASSERVNNEQFF. The CDR3 DNA sequence: TGTGCCAGCAGTGAACGGGTAAACAATGAGCAGTTCTTC. The genes are TRBV2 and TRBJ2-1; the D is unclear. Trimming removed 2 bases from V and 5 bases from J, with 7 bases in between. CDR3 length equals 13 residues. Germline CDR1 is SNHLY and CDR2 is FYNNEI. Supplemented by reference TRBV2 and TRBJ2-1, the full variable domain reads EPEVTQTPSHQVTQMGQEVILRCVPISNHLYFYWYRQILGQKVEFLVSFYNNEISEKSEIFDDQFSVERPDGSNFTLKIRSTKLEDSAMYFCASSERVNNEQFFGPGTRLTVL.

The chain employs TRBV12-3 or TRBV12-4 and TRBJ2-5; D possibly uses TRBD1 or TRBD2 (5 bases each). This CDR3 is built from 13 residues. With 5 bases removed from V and 3 bases from J, the gap between germline ends came to 10 bases. DNA for the CDR3: TGTGCCAGCAGTCCTGGGACGGAAGAGACCCAGTACTTC. It yields the protein CASSPGTEETQYF.

This clonotype turned up a few times. V is TRBV6-1 and J is TRBJ2-2, with D possibly being TRBD2 (7 bases). Germline V lookup: CDR1 MNHNS, CDR2 SASEGT. Trimming cost V 8 bases and J 7 bases, with 20 bases left between them. CDR3 length: 15 residues. CDR3 DNA sequence: TGTGCCAGCCGGCTGGGGGGGGGGCCGGACGGGGAGCTGTTTTTT. Its translation is CASRLGGGPDGELFF.

This rearrangement joins TRBV12-3 or TRBV12-4 to TRBJ2-1; the match to TRBD2 covers 9 bases. The CDR3 runs 12 residues. V shed 7 bases and J 9 bases; nucleotides not matched to a gene: 4. CDR3 sequence (DNA): TGTGCCAGCACCCAGACTAGCGGTGAGCAGTTCTTC. Protein sequence: CASTQTSGEQFF.